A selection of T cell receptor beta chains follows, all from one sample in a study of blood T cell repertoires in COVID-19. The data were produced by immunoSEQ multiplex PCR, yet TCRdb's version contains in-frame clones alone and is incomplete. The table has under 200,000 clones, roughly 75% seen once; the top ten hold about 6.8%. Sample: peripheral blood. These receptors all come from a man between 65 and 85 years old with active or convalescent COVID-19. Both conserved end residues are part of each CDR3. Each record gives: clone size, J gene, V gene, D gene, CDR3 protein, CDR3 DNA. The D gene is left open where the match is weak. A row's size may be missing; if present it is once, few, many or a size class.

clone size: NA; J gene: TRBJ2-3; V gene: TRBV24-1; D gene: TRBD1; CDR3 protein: CATSDSGQETDTQYF; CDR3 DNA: TGTGCCACCAGTGACTCCGGACAGGAAACAGATACGCAGTATTTT
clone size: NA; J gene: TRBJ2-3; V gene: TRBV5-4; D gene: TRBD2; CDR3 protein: CASSLPGTSGGDTQYF; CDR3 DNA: TGTGCCAGCAGCTTGCCCGGGACTAGCGGGGGGGATACGCAGTATTTT
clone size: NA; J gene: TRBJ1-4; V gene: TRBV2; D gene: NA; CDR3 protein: CASADTGREKLFF; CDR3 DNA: TGTGCCAGCGCCGACACCGGTAGGGAAAAACTGTTTTTT
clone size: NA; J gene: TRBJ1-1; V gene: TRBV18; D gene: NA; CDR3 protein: CASSPQTGNTEAFF; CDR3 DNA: TGTGCCAGCTCACCCCAGACAGGGAACACTGAAGCTTTCTTT
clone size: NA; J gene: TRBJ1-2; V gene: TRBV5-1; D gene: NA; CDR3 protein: CASSDSTYGYTF; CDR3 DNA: TGCGCCAGCAGCGACAGTACCTATGGCTACACCTTC
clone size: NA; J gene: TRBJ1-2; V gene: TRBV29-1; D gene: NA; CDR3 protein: CSVEDLSGDYGYTF; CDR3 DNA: TGCAGCGTTGAAGATTTGTCAGGGGACTATGGCTACACCTTC
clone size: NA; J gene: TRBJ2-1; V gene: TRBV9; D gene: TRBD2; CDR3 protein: CASSPGLAVYNEQFF; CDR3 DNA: TGTGCCAGCAGCCCAGGACTAGCGGTATACAATGAGCAGTTCTTC
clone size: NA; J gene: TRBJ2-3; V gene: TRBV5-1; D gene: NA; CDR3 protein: CASSLGGGAYTDTQYF; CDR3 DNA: TGCGCCAGCAGCTTGGGAGGGGGGGCCTACACAGATACGCAGTATTTT
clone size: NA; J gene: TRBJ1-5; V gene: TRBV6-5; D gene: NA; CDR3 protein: CASSYPLKGEIQPQHF; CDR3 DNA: TGTGCCAGCAGTTACCCCCTGAAGGGGGAGATTCAGCCCCAGCATTTT
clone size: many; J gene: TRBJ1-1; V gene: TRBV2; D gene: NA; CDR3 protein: CASSVGNRAEAFF; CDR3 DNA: TGTGCCAGCAGTGTTGGAAACCGGGCTGAAGCTTTCTTT
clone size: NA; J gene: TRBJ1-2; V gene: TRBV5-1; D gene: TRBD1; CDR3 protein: CASSFGGQASHGYTF; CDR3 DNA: TGCGCCAGCAGTTTTGGGGGACAGGCCTCTCATGGCTACACCTTC
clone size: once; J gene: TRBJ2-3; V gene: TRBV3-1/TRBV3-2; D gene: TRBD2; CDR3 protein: CASSQGSGAGPDTQYF; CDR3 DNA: TGTGCCAGCAGCCAAGGTAGCGGGGCGGGCCCAGATACGCAGTATTTT
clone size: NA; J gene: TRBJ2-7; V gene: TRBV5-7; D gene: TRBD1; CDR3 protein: CASSCSQGDPQYF; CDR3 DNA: TGTGCCAGCAGCTGTTCCCAGGGGGACCCGCAGTACTTC
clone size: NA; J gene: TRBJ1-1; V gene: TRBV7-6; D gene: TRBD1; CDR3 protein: CASSEQGAQLNTEAFF; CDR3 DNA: TGTGCCAGCAGCGAACAGGGGGCCCAATTGAACACTGAAGCTTTCTTT
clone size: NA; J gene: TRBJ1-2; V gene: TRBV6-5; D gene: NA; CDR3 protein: CATTTGPYGYTF; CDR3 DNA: TGTGCCACTACAACAGGGCCCTATGGCTACACCTTC
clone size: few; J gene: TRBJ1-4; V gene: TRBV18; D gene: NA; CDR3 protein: CASSRLTPPNEKLFF; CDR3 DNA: TGTGCCAGCTCACGTTTGACACCACCTAATGAAAAACTGTTTTTT
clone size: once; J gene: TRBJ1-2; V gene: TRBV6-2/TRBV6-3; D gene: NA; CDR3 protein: CASSYPQGWNGYTF; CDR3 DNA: TGTGCCAGCAGTTACCCACAGGGTTGGAATGGCTACACCTTC
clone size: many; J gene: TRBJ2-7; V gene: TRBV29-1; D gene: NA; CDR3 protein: CSVTGGTGEQYF; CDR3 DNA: TGCAGCGTCACCGGGGGAACGGGCGAGCAGTACTTC
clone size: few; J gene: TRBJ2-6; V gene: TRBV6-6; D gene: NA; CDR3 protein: CASSLGLESSGANVLTF; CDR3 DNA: TGTGCCAGCAGTCTGGGACTGGAATCCTCTGGGGCCAACGTCCTGACTTTC
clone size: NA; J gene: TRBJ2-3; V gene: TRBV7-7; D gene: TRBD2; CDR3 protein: CASSLAHGTRGVTDTQYF; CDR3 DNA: TGTGCTAGCAGCTTAGCGCACGGGACTAGGGGGGTTACAGATACGCAGTATTTT
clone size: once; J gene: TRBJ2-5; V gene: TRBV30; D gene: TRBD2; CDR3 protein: CAWSLTSGGKTQYF; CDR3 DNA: TGTGCCTGGAGCCTCACTAGCGGGGGGAAGACCCAGTACTTC
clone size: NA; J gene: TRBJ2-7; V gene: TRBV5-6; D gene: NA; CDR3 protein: CASSVTSIYEQYF; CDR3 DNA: TGTGCCAGCAGCGTAACTAGCATCTACGAGCAGTACTTC
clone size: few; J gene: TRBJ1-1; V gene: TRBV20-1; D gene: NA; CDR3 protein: CSAPRNTEAFF; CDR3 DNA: TGCAGTGCCCCTAGGAACACTGAAGCTTTCTTT
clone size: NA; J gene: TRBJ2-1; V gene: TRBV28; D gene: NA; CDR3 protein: CASNLIAVTNEQFF; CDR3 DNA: TGTGCCAGCAACCTAATAGCGGTGACCAATGAGCAGTTCTTC
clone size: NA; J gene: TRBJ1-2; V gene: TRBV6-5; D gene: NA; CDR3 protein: CASSNGHDGYTF; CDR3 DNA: TGTGCCAGCAGTAATGGACATGATGGCTACACCTTC
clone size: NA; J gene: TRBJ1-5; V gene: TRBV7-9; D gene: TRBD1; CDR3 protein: CAIGQGASGDQPQHF; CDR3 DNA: TGTGCCATCGGACAGGGGGCGAGCGGTGACCAGCCCCAGCATTTT
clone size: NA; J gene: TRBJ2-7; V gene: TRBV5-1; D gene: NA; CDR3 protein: CASSLGGIEYEQYF; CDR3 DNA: TGCGCCAGCAGCTTAGGGGGAATTGAATACGAGCAGTACTTC
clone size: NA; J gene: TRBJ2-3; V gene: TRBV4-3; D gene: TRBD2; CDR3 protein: CASSLLAGGTDTQYF; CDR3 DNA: TGCGCCAGCAGCCTCCTAGCGGGGGGCACAGATACGCAGTATTTT
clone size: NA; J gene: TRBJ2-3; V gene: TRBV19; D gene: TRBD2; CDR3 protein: CASSPTSGNTDTQYF; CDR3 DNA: TGTGCCAGTAGCCCGACTAGCGGGAACACAGATACGCAGTATTTT
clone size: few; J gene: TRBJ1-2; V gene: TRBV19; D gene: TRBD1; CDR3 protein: CASSPDRGLGYTF; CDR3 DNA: TGTGCCAGTAGCCCTGACAGGGGCCTAGGCTACACCTTC
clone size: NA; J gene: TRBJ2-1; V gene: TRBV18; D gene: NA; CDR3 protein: CASSPLTGYNEQFF; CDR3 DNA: TGTGCCAGCTCACCCCTAACAGGGTACAATGAGCAGTTCTTC
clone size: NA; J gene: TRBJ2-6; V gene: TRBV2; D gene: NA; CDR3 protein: CASSETRSSGANVLTF; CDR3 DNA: TGTGCCAGCAGTGAAACCAGGTCCTCTGGGGCCAACGTCCTGACTTTC
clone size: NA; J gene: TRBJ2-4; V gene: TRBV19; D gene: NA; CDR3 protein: CASTGNLPKNIQYF; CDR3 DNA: TGTGCCAGTACCGGTAACCTACCCAAAAACATTCAGTACTTC
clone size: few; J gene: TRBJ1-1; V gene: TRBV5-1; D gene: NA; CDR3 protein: CASSLGQGYTEAFF; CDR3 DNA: TGCGCCAGCAGCTTGGGGCAGGGGTACACTGAAGCTTTCTTT
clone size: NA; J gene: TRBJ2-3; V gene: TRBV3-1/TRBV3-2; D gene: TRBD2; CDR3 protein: CASSPWLADTDTQYF; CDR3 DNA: TGTGCCAGCAGCCCCTGGCTAGCGGACACAGATACGCAGTATTTT
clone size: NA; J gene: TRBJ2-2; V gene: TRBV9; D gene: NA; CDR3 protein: CASSVQGSGELFF; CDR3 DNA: TGTGCCAGCAGCGTGCAGGGTTCCGGGGAGCTGTTTTTT
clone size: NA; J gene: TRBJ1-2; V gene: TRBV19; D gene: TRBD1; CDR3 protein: CASSAPQGVQNYGYTF; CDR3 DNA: TGTGCCAGTAGTGCCCCCCAGGGGGTCCAAAACTATGGCTACACCTTC
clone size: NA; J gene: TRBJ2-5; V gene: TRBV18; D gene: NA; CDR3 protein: CASSPRDSLLGVSGDQYF; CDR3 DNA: TGTGCCAGCTCACCACGGGACAGTCTGTTGGGGGTCTCGGGGGACCAGTACTTC
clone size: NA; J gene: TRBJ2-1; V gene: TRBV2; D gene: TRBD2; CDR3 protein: CASREASGGYNEQFF; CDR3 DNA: TGTGCCAGCAGGGAGGCTAGCGGGGGGTACAATGAGCAGTTCTTC